Shown below are 2 T cell receptor beta chains from a single sample sequenced in a study of OX40 agonist ivuxolimab in advanced cancers. TCRdb's table, derived via immunoSEQ multiplex PCR, lists solely in-frame clones and lacks some. The sample has roughly 46,000 clones; 88% are singletons. This sample comprised CD4+ or CD8+ T cells sorted from blood, obtained in a trial of the OX40 agonist ivuxolimab. Source of these receptors: an adult with an advanced solid tumor such as melanoma, head and neck, liver or kidney cancer.

This clone occurred once. The rearrangement joins TRBV28 to TRBJ2-7; a possible D gene is TRBD2 (5 bases). The germline V and J ends were trimmed by 3 bases and 0 bases, with 9 bases remaining between them. CDR1 is MDHEN, CDR2 SYDVKM, per germline. This CDR3 has 14 amino acids. CDR3 DNA sequence: TGTGCCAGCAGTTTTGAGGGAAGCTCCTACGAGCAGTACTTC. Protein: CASSFEGSSYEQYF.

The chain links TRBV6-1 to TRBJ1-5; D unclear. Germline-derived CDR1 and CDR2 are MNHNS and SASEGT. CDR3 size: 15 residues. Trimming shortened V by 1 base and J by 9 bases, and 16 bases separated the two germline ends. Here the CDR3 reads CASSEGWEEEAPQHF. The CDR3 DNA reads as TGTGCCAGCAGTGAAGGGTGGGAAGAGGAGGCGCCCCAGCATTTT.